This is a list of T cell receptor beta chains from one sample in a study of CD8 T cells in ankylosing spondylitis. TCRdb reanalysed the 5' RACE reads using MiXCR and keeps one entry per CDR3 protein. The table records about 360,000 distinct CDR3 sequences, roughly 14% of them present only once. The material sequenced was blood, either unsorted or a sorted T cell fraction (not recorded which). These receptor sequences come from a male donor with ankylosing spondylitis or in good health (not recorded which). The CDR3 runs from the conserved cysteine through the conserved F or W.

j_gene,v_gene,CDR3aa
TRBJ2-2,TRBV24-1,CATSDTSGNTGELFF
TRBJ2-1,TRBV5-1,CASSHGSGSEQFF
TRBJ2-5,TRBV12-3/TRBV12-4,CASSASTPETQYF
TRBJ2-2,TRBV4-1,CASSQERRTLRDTGELFF
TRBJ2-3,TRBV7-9,CASSLAGTTTDTQYF
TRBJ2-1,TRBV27,CASREEGGNSYYEQFF
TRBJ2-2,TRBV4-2,CASSHRLANTGELFF
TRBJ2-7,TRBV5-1,CASSVDENIYPYEQYF
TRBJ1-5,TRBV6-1,CASSDDATYQPQHF
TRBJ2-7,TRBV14,CASSQDRTGEQYF
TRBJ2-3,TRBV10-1,CASSESGTQLVTDTQYF
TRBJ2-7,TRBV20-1,CSVGQGSAFEQYF
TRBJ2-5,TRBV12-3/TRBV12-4,CASGPRGTLKGTQYF
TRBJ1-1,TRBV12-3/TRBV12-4,CASSFEQHTEAFF
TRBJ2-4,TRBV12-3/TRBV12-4,CASGTGILAKNIQYF
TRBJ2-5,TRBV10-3,CAISEEREGTQYF
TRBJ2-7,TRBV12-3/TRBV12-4,CASSGTSGSYEQYF
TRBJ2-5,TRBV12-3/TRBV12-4,CASSFGLQETQYF
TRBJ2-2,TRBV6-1,CASRDLGGTGELFF
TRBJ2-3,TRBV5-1,CASRTGGDTQYF
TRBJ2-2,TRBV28,CASKSGGVSGELFF
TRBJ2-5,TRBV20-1,CSARRGVSGGYF
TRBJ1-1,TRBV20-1,CSAVPSSGNTEAFF
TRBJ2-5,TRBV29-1,CSAESSRETQYF
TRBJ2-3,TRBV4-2,CASSQDLVGSRTDTQYF
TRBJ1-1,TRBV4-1,CASSQGQGRGRGTEAFF
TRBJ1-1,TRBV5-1,CASSRGPGEAFF
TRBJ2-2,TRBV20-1,CSVTENTGELFF
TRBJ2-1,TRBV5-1,CASSPRGVSTYNEQFF
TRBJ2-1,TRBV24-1,CATSDGLRNEQFF
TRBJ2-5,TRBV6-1,CASTRTPKETQYF
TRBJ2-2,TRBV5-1,CASSAGHTTGELFF
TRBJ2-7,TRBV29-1,CSVEDRVKEQYF
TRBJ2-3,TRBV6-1,CASRAQVTDTQYF
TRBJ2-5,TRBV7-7,CASSLAGGGRETQYF
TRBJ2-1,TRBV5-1,CASSRGGGTSYNEQFF
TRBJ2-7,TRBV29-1,CSALDRGTYGQYF
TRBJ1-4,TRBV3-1,CASSQGWTANEKLFF
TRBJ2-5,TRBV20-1,CSASGRGETQYF
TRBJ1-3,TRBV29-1,CSGRTWDRDSGNTIYF
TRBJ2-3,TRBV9,CASDFGGGASTDTQYF
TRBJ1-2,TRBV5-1,CASSGERGVGYTF
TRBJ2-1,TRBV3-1,CASSPSGNEQFF
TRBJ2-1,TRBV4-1,CASSQEGLFNEQFF
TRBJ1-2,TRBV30,CAWSVRTGGSYGYTF
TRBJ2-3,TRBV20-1,CSAGGLTGREDTQYF
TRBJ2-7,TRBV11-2,CASSLEGGAASYEQYF
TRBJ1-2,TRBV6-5,CASSYSGQGSGYTF
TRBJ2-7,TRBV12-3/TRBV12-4,CASSTGTSGSYHEQYF
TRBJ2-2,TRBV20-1,CSAIHAGTGELFF
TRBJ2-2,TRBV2,CASTVGGELFF
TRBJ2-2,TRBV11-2,CASSLDSDRDRTGELFF
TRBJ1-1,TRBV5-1,CASSGQHLNTEAFF
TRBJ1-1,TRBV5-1,CASRGASKSEAFF
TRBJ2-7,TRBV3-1,CASSQGDIVQYF
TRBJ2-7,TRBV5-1,CASSFSGGRGNEQYF
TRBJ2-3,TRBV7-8,CASSLATGLDTQYF
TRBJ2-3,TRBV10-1,CASRPGTSGGDTQYF
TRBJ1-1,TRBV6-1,CASSEAGQAGTEAFF